This passage covers 20 T cell receptor beta chains from one sample sequenced in a study of T cells in Graves' hyperthyroidism and ophthalmopathy. Amplification of TCR beta CDR3 regions was performed using RNA transcripts as template. RT-PCR in the first round (using the HTBI primer set) targeted the TCR CDR3. One entry per CDR3 protein results from TCRdb running MiXCR on the multiplex PCR reads. This table holds around 490,000 distinct CDR3 sequences, roughly 21% found once. Sample: blood. These receptors originate from a man aged 35-49 years with Graves' ophthalmopathy.

This clonotype has more than one count but fewer than ten. J is TRBJ2-3 and V is TRBV29-1; TRBD2 matches at 10 bases. The CDR3 is 15 residues long. Germline values: CDR1 SQVTM, CDR2 ANQGSEA. Trimming at V came to 3 bases and at J to 4 bases, leaving 7 bases not matched to a gene. The CDR3 nucleotides are TGCAGCGTTGAGGGGACTAGCGTGAGTTCAGATACGCAGTATTTT. Translation gives CSVEGTSVSSDTQYF.

Ten or more counts support this clonotype. This rearrangement joins TRBV28 to TRBJ1-2; no clear D. Germline V CDR1 and CDR2: MDHEN, SYDVKM. The V end was cut by 5 bases, the J end by 2 bases, with 12 bases between. This CDR3 contains 14 residues. CDR3 in amino acids: CASSGHGGNYGYTF. The DNA for the CDR3 is TGTGCCAGCAGTGGCCATGGAGGGAACTATGGCTACACCTTC.

This clonotype was recorded many times. V gene TRBV18 combines with J gene TRBJ1-1, with TRBD1 as a possible D gene (5 bases). This CDR3 region has 12 residues. Between the trimmed V and J ends, which lost 1 base and 6 bases, there was a span of 6 bases. Germline V gives CDR1 KGHSH, CDR2 LQKENI. In nucleotides, the CDR3 is TGTGCCAGCTCACCACGGGGGGCTGAAGCTTTCTTT. It specifies CASSPRGAEAFF.

At least ten counts were recorded for this clonotype. The gene calls are TRBV5-1 and TRBJ1-4, with 7 bases fitting TRBD1. CDR1 is SGHRS, CDR2 YFSETQ, per germline. The CDR3 contains 15 residues. Losses at the gene ends were 2 bases for V and 5 bases for J; bases not matched to a gene: 6. CDR3 loop: CASSLWTGPNEKLFF. In DNA, the CDR3 is TGCGCCAGCAGCTTATGGACAGGCCCCAATGAAAAACTGTTTTTT. The full variable domain, rest sourced from reference TRBV5-1 and TRBJ1-4, is KAGVTQTPRYLIKTRGQQVTLSCSPISGHRSVSWYQQTPGQGLQFLFEYFSETQRNKGNFPGRFSGRQFSNSRSEMNVSTLELGDSALYLCASSLWTGPNEKLFFGSGTQLSVL.

In its sample, this clonotype was seen many times. The CDR3 spells CSASPKTSGSGNEQFF. CDR3 bases: TGCAGTGCTAGTCCCAAGACTAGCGGGAGTGGGAATGAGCAGTTCTTC. The chain recombines TRBV20-1 with TRBJ2-1, with TRBD2 identical over 12 bases. CDR3 length equals 16 residues. Germline assignment: CDR1 DFQATT and CDR2 SNEGSKA (reference sequence). Trimming took 3 bases from V and 7 from J; bases not matched to a gene: 10.

This clonotype was picked up many times. The rearrangement links TRBV3-1 to TRBJ2-5; D uncertain. V was pared by 1 base and J by 5 bases, with 11 bases between. This CDR3 comprises 14 residues. Germline CDR1 is LGHDT and CDR2 is YNNKEL (reference sequence). For the CDR3, the DNA is TGTGCCAGCAGCCAAGTTGTATCGCTGGAGACCCAGTACTTC. The encoded protein is CASSQVVSLETQYF.

This clonotype was picked up a small number of times. The CDR3 spells CSVMRGVETQYF. The CDR3 region has the DNA TGCAGCGTCATGCGGGGGGTAGAGACCCAGTACTTC. The chain combines TRBV29-1 with TRBJ2-5; 8 bases are a match to TRBD2. CDR1 SQVTM and CDR2 ANQGSEA come from the germline V gene. This CDR3 has 12 amino acids. The J segment lost 4 bases and the V segment lost 6 bases, leaving 4 bases of the junction unmatched.

This chain links TRBV10-3 with TRBJ2-2; D is tentatively TRBD1 or TRBD2 (5 bases each). The CDR3 extends over 17 amino acids. Per the germline V gene, CDR1 is ENHRY and CDR2 is SYGVKD. The germline V and J ends were trimmed by 6 bases and 5 bases, with 22 bases remaining between them. This CDR3 reads CAIRNTGANPATGELFF. The CDR3 region has the DNA TGTGCCATCAGAAATACCGGGGCGAACCCCGCAACCGGGGAGCTGTTTTTT.

This clonotype was seen at least ten times. The chain recombines TRBV28 with TRBJ1-2; no clear D. Germline V gene sequence: CDR1 MDHEN, CDR2 SYDVKM. CDR3 length: 14 amino acids. V lost 3 bases to trimming and J lost 1 base, with 9 bases between them. DNA for the CDR3: TGTGCCAGCAGTTTCAGCGGGGTTAACTATGGCTACACCTTC. Protein product: CASSFSGVNYGYTF.

This clonotype was seen at least ten times. CDR3 region: CASSLVRQGWDGYTF. In DNA form, the CDR3 reads TGTGCCAGCAGCTTAGTCCGACAGGGATGGGACGGCTACACCTTC. The chain recombines TRBV7-8 with TRBJ1-2; 7 bases agree with TRBD1. This CDR3 is 15 amino acids long. J was trimmed by 8 bases and V by 1 base; bases with no gene match: 10. Germline values: CDR1 SGHVS, CDR2 FQNEAQ.

As concerns this clonotype: A read error may explain this, as a much larger clone is one base away. The gene calls are TRBV11-1 and TRBJ2-2; D remains unclear. CDR1 is SGHAT and CDR2 is FQDESV in the germline V gene (reference sequence). This CDR3 region has 13 residues. CDR3 sequence reads: CASSLGVTRELFF. The CDR3 DNA follows: TGTGCCAGCAGCTTAGGAGTCACCAGGGAGCTGTTTTTT.

This chain connects TRBV18 to TRBJ1-2; maybe TRBD1 (6 bases). This CDR3 is built from 14 residues. Germline loops: CDR1 KGHSH, CDR2 LQKENI. V lost 2 bases, J lost 8 bases, and 15 bases lay in between. CDR3 amino acids: CASSPKKGGEGYTF. Here the CDR3 DNA reads TGTGCCAGCTCACCAAAGAAGGGGGGAGAGGGCTACACCTTC.

V gene TRBV9 combines with J gene TRBJ2-7, with D maybe TRBD2 (5 bases). The CDR3 has 13 residues. V dropped 3 bases and J dropped 1 base, with 8 bases sitting between them. Germline V CDR1 and CDR2: SGDLS, YYNGEE. This chain's CDR3 is CASSEDSSYEQYF. Here the CDR3 DNA reads TGTGCCAGCAGCGAGGACTCTTCCTACGAGCAGTACTTC.

J is TRBJ1-1 and V is TRBV20-1, with D tentatively TRBD1 (6 bases). Deletions cut 7 bases from V and 3 bases from J, with 15 bases between. Germline V gives CDR1 DFQATT, CDR2 SNEGSKA (reference sequence). The CDR3 has 13 amino acids. Here the CDR3 reads CSGSRGIYTEAFF. As DNA, the CDR3 is TGCAGTGGCTCGAGGGGGATTTACACTGAAGCTTTCTTT.

Remarks on this clonotype: This could be a read error, since a much larger clone is one nucleotide away. The rearrangement joins TRBV28 to TRBJ2-1; D gene uncertain. The DNA end favors TRBJ2-7, so the J call may be wrong. This CDR3 contains 12 residues. Germline V lookup: CDR1 MDHEN, CDR2 SYDVKM. The CDR3 nucleotides are TGTGCCAGCAGCTTCGGTCACAATGAGCAGTACTTC. Residues: CASSFGHNEQYF.

The chain links TRBV19 to TRBJ1-3; 7 bases map to TRBD1. The CDR3 is 18 residues long. Germline V lookup: CDR1 LNHDA, CDR2 SQIVND (reference sequence). Unmatched junction bases numbered 14, after V lost 5 bases and J lost 1 base. The CDR3 protein is CASSPRFQGTDSGNTIYF. The CDR3 DNA is TGTGCCAGTAGTCCGAGGTTCCAAGGGACAGATTCTGGAAACACCATATATTTT.

This clonotype appeared a few times. V and J are TRBV7-9 and TRBJ2-3; 8 bases match TRBD1. CDR1 SEHNR and CDR2 FQNEAQ come from the germline V gene (reference sequence). The CDR3 sequence is 17 residues long. V gave up 5 bases and J gave up 1 base; unmatched junction bases: 11. The CDR3 DNA reads TGTGCCAGCAGCCCGGATGGACAGGGATGGGGCACAGATACGCAGTATTTT. Protein: CASSPDGQGWGTDTQYF.

This clonotype was seen ten or more times. The chain joins TRBV12-3 or TRBV12-4 to TRBJ2-1; 14 nucleotides line up with TRBD2. The CDR3 is 15 residues long. Trimming at V came to 7 bases and at J to 8 bases, leaving 7 bases not matched to a gene. CDR3 sequence (DNA): TGTGCCAGCACCTTGGGACTAGCGGGAGTCGATGAGCAGTTCTTC. Its translation is CASTLGLAGVDEQFF.

Ten or more counts support this clonotype. The chain uses TRBV5-1 and TRBJ2-3, with unresolved D. CDR1 is SGHRS, CDR2 YFSETQ, per germline. This CDR3 is built from 13 residues. The V gene lost 1 base and the J gene lost 5 bases, with 8 bases spanning the gap. CDR3 residues: CASSLQMRDTQYF. CDR3 DNA: TGCGCCAGCAGCTTGCAGATGAGAGATACGCAGTATTTT.

This sequence joins TRBV19 and TRBJ1-1; D uncertain. The CDR3 runs to 15 residues. Germline CDR1 reads LNHDA; CDR2 reads SQIVND (reference sequence). V lost 2 bases to trimming and J lost 0 bases, with 10 bases between them. CDR3 protein: CASSIYWEMNTEAFF. The CDR3 DNA is TGTGCCAGTAGTATATACTGGGAAATGAACACTGAAGCTTTCTTT. The full variable domain, its missing parts supplied by reference TRBV19 and TRBJ1-1, is DGGITQSPKYLFRKEGQNVTLSCEQNLNHDAMYWYRQDPGQGLRLIYYSQIVNDFQKGDIAEGYSVSREKKESFPLTVTSAQKNPTAFYLCASSIYWEMNTEAFFGQGTRLTVV.